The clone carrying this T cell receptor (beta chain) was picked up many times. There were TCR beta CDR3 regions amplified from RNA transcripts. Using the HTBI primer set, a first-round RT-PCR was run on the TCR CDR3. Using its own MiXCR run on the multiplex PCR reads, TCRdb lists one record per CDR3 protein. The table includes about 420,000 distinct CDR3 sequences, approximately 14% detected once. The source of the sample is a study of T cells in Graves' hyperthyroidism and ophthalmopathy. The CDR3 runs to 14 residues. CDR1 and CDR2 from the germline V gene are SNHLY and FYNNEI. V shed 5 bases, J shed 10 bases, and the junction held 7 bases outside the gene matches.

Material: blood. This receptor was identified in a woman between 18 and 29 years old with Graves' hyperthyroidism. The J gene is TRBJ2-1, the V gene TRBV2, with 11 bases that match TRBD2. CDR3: CASSIAGGLLEQFF. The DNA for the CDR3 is TGTGCCAGCAGTATAGCGGGAGGGCTACTGGAGCAGTTCTTC.